Included here is one T cell receptor (beta chain) sequence, with context. The sample originates from a study of T cell responses to AZD1222 COVID-19 vaccine. The assay was immunoSEQ multiplex PCR, and TCRdb's table has in-frame clones only and misses some. The data contain 100,000 or so clones, about 88% of them singletons. This CDR3 region has 14 residues. CDR1 and CDR2 from the germline V gene are MNHEY and SMNVEV (reference sequence). J gave up 7 bases and V 3 bases, and 4 bases lay outside the gene matches. The chain employs TRBV27 and TRBJ2-1, with 9 bases aligning to TRBD1. This TCR derives from an adult who received the AZD1222 COVID-19 vaccine. Specimen: peripheral blood, collected 28 days after the second AZD1222 dose. Here the CDR3 reads CASSFRGQGNEQFF. The CDR3 nucleotides are TGTGCCAGCAGTTTTAGAGGACAGGGGAATGAGCAGTTCTTC.